A single T cell receptor beta chain is shown here with its context. Trimming cost V 3 bases and J 1 base, with 8 bases left between them. The CDR3 extends over 13 amino acids. Germline V gene lookup returns CDR1 SGDLS and CDR2 YYNGEE. Libraries were prepared by immunoSEQ multiplex PCR; TCRdb keeps only in-frame clonotypes and omits some of them. The table includes some 290,000 clones, approximately 89% detected once. The study drew participants aged about 18 to 95 years from roughly 25 US areas. This sample is part of a study of blood T cell repertoires in COVID-19. As for the study in general: PBMCs, B-cell-depleted T cells, or T cells were the source of the cDNA or gDNA that made up the material.

V usage is TRBV9 and J usage is TRBJ2-7, with D possibly being TRBD1 (6 bases). This clonotype originated in a young woman who had recovered from COVID-19. The sequencing sample was made of PBMCs or T cells enriched from blood (not recorded which). CDR3 sequence reads: CASSATGSYEQYF. The CDR3 nucleotides read TGTGCCAGCAGCGCAACAGGGTCCTACGAGCAGTACTTC.